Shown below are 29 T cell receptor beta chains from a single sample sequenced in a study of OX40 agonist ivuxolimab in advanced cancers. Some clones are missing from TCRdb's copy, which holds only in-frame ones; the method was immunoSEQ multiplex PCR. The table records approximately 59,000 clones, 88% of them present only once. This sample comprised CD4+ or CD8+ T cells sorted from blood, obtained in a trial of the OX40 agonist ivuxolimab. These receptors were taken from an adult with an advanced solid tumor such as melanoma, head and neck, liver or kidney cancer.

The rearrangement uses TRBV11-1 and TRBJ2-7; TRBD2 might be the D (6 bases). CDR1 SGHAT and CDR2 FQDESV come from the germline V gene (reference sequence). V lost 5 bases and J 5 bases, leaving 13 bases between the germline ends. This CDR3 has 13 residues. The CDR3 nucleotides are TGTGCCAGCAGCCCAGGGTCGGGAGACGAGCAGTACTTC. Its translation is CASSPGSGDEQYF.

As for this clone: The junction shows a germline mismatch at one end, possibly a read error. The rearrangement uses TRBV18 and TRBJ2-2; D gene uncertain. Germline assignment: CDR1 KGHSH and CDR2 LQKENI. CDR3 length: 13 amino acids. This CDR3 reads CASSPRGTEELFF. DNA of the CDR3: TGTGCCAGCTCACCACGCGGTACCGAGGAGCTGTTTTTT. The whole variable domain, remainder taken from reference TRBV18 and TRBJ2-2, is NAGVMQNPRHLVRRRGQEARLRCSPMKGHSHVYWYRQLPEEGLKFMVYLQKENIIDESGMPKERFSAEFPKEGPSILRIQQVVRGDSAAYFCASSPRGTEELFFGEGSRLTVL.

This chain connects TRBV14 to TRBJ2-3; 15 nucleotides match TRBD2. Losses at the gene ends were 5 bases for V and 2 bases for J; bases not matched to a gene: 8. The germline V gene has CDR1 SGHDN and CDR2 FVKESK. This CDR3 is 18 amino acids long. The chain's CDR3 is CASSFGLAGGSSTDTQYF. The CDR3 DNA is TGTGCCAGCAGCTTCGGACTAGCGGGAGGGAGTTCCACAGATACGCAGTATTTT.

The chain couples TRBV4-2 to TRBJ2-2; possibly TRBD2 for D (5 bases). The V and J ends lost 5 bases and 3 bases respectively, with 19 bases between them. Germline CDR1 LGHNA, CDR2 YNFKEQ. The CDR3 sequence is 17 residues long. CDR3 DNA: TGTGCCAGCAGCTTGAGGAGGTCCGGACCAGACACCGGGGAGCTGTTTTTT. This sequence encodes CASSLRRSGPDTGELFF.

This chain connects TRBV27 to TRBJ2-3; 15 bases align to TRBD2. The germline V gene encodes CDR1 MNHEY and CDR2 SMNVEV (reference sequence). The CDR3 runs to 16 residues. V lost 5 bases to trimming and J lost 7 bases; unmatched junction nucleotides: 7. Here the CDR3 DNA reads TGTGCCAGCAGTACTGGGACTAGCGGGAGGCAAAATACGCAGTATTTT. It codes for CASSTGTSGRQNTQYF.

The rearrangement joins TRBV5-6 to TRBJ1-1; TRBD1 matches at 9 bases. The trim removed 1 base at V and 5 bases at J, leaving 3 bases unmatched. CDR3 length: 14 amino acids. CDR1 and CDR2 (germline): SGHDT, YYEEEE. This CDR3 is CASSLRDRVTEAFF. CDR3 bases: TGTGCCAGCAGCTTGAGGGACAGGGTTACTGAAGCTTTCTTT.

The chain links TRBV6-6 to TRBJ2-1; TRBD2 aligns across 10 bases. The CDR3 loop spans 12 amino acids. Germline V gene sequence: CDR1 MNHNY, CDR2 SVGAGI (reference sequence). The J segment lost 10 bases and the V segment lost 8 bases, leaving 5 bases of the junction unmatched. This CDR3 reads CASHFSGREQFF. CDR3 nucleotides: TGTGCCAGCCATTTTAGCGGGAGGGAGCAGTTCTTC.

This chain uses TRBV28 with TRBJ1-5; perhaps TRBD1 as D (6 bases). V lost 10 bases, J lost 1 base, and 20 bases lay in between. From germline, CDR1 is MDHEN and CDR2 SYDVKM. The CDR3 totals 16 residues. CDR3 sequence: CATTVSGAGSNQPQHF. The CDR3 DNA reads TGTGCCACCACAGTTTCGGGGGCGGGGAGCAATCAGCCCCAGCATTTT.

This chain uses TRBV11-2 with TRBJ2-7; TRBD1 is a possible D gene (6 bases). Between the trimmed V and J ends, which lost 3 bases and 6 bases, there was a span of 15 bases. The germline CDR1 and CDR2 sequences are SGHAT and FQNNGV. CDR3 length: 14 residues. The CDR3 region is CASSFLTGQSEQYF. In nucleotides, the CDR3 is TGTGCCAGCAGCTTTCTGACAGGTCAGAGCGAGCAGTACTTC.

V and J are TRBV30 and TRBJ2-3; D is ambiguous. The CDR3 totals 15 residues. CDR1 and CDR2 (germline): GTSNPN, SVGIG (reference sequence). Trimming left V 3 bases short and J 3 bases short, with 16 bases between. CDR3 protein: CAWRDTSLSTDTQYF. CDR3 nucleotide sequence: TGTGCCTGGAGAGATACTTCACTTTCAACAGATACGCAGTATTTT.

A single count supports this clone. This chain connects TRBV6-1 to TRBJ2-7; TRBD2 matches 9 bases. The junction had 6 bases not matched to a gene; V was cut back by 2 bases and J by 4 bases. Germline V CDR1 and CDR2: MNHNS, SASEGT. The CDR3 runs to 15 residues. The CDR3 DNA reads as TGTGCCAGCAGTGAAAGGCCTAGCGGGGAATACGAGCAGTACTTC. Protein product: CASSERPSGEYEQYF.

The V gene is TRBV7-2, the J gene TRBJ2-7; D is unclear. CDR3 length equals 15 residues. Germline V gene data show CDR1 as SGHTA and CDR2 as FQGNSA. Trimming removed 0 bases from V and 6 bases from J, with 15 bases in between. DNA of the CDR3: TGTGCCAGCAGCTTAGCGTGGACGGCCGACGGCGAGCAGTACTTC. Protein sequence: CASSLAWTADGEQYF.

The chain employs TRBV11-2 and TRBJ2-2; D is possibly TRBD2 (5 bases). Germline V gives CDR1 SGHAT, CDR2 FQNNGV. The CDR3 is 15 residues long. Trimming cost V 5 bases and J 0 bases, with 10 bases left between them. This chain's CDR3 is CASSLLAANTGELFF. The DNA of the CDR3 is TGTGCCAGCAGCCTCCTAGCAGCGAACACCGGGGAGCTGTTTTTT.

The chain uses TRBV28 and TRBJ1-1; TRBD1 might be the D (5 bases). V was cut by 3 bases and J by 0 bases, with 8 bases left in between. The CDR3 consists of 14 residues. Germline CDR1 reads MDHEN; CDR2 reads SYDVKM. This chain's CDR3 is CASSLTEMNTEAFF. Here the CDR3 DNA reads TGTGCCAGCAGTTTGACAGAAATGAACACTGAAGCTTTCTTT.

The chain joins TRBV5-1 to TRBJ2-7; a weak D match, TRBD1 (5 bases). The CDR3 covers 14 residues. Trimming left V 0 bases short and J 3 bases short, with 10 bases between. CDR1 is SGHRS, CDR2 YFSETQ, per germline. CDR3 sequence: CASSLAQADYEQYF. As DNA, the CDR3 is TGCGCCAGCAGCTTGGCACAGGCCGACTACGAGCAGTACTTC. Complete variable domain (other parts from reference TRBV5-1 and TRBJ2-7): KAGVTQTPRYLIKTRGQQVTLSCSPISGHRSVSWYQQTPGQGLQFLFEYFSETQRNKGNFPGRFSGRQFSNSRSEMNVSTLELGDSALYLCASSLAQADYEQYFGPGTRLTVT.

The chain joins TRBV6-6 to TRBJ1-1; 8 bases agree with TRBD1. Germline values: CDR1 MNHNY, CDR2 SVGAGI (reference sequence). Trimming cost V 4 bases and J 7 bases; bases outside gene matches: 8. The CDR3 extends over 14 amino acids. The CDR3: CASSSLAGGGEAFF. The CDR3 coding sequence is TGTGCCAGCAGTTCGTTAGCAGGGGGCGGTGAAGCTTTCTTT.

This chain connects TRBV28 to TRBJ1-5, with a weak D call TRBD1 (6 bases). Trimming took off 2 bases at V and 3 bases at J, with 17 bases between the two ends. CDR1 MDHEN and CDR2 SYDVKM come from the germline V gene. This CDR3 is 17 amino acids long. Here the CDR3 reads CASSLRMTGSNNQPQHF. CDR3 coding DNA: TGTGCCAGCAGTTTACGGATGACAGGTTCTAACAATCAGCCCCAGCATTTT. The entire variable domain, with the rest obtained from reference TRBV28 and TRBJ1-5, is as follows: DVKVTQSSRYLVKRTGEKVFLECVQDMDHENMFWYRQDPGLGLRLIYFSYDVKMKEKGDIPEGYSVSREKKERFSLILESASTNQTSMYLCASSLRMTGSNNQPQHFGDGTRLSIL.

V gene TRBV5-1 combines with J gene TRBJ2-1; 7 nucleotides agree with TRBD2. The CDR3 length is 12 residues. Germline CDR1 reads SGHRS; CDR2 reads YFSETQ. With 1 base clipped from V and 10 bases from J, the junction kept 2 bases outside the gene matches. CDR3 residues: CASSLPGREQFF. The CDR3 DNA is TGCGCCAGCAGCTTGCCCGGGAGGGAGCAGTTCTTC.

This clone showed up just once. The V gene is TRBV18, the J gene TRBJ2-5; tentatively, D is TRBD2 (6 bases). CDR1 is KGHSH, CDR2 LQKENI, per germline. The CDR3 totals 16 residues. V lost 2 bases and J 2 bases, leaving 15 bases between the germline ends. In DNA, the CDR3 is TGTGCCAGCTCACCAGTGCTAGCGCTCGAACAAGAGACCCAGTACTTC. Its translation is CASSPVLALEQETQYF.

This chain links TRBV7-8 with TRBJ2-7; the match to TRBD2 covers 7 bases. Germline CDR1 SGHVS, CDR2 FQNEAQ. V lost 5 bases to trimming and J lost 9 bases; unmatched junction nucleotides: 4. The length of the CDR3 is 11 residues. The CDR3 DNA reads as TGTGCCAGCAGCACGCGACTAGCGCAGTACTTC. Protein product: CASSTRLAQYF.

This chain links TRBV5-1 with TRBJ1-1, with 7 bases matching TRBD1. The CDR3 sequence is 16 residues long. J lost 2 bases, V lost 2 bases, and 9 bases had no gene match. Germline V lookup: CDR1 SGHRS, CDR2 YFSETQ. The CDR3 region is CASSFTTGLLNTEAFF. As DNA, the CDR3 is TGCGCCAGCAGCTTCACGACAGGGCTATTAAACACTGAAGCTTTCTTT.

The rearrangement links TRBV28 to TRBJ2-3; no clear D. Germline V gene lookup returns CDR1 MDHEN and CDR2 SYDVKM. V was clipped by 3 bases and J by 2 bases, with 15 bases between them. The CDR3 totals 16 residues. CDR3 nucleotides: TGTGCCAGCAGTTTTGGGTACTCCCCTGACACAGATACGCAGTATTTT. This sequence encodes CASSFGYSPDTDTQYF.

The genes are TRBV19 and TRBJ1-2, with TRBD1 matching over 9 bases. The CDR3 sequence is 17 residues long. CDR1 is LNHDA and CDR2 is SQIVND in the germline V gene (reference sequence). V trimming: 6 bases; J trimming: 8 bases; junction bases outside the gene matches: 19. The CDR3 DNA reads TGTGCCAGTAGCTCGATGCAAGGAGCACAGGGGGCTTGGGGCTACACCTTC. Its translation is CASSSMQGAQGAWGYTF.

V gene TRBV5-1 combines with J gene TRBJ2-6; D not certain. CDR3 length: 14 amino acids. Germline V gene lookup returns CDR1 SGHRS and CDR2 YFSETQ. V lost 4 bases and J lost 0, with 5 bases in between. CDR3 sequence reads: CASSGDSGANVLTF. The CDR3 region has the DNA TGCGCCAGCAGCGGGGACTCTGGGGCCAACGTCCTGACTTTC. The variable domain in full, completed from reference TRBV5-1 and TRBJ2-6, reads KAGVTQTPRYLIKTRGQQVTLSCSPISGHRSVSWYQQTPGQGLQFLFEYFSETQRNKGNFPGRFSGRQFSNSRSEMNVSTLELGDSALYLCASSGDSGANVLTFGAGSRLTVL.

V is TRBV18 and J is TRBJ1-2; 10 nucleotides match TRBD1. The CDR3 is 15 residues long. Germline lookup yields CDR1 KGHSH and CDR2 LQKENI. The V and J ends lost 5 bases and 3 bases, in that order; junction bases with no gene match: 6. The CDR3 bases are TGTGCCAGCTCAGCGGACAGGGGGAGAGACTATGGCTACACCTTC. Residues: CASSADRGRDYGYTF.

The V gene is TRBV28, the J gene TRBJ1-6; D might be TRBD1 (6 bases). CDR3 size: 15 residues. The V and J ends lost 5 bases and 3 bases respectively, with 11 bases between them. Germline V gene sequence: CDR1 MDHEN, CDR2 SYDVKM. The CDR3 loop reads CASSTGQFYNSPLHF. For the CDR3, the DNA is TGTGCCAGCAGTACCGGACAGTTCTATAATTCACCCCTCCACTTT. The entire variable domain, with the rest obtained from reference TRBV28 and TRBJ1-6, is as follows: DVKVTQSSRYLVKRTGEKVFLECVQDMDHENMFWYRQDPGLGLRLIYFSYDVKMKEKGDIPEGYSVSREKKERFSLILESASTNQTSMYLCASSTGQFYNSPLHFGNGTRLTVT.

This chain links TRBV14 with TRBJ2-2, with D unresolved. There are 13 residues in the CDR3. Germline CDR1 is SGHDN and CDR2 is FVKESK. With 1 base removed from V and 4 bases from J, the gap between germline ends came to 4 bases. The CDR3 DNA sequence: TGTGCCAGCAGCCAAGTTTCCACCGGGGAGCTGTTTTTT. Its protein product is CASSQVSTGELFF.

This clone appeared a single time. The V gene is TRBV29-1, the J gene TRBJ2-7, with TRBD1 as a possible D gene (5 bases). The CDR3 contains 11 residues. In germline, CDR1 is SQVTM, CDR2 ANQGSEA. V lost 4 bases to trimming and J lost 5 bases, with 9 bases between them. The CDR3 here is CSVGQGDEQYF. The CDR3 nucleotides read TGCAGCGTTGGGCAGGGTGACGAGCAGTACTTC.

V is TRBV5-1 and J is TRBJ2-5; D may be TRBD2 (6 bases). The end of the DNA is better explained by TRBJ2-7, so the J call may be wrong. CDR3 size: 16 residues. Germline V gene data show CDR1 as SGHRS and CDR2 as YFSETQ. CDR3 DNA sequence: TGCGCCAGCAGCTCCCTATTGGGGGGACGGATCTACGAGCAGTACTTC. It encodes CASSSLLGGRIYEQYF.